This TCR beta chain was profiled in a study of T cell clonotyping in hematopoietic cell transplantation. Germline V gene data show CDR1 as LGHNA and CDR2 as YSLEER. Trimming took 5 bases from V and 4 from J; bases not matched to a gene: 8. This CDR3 comprises 16 residues. Recipient blood drawn about 28 days pretransplant and days 30, 100, 180 after. Regarding the study as a whole: Graft donor and pretransplant recipient Inverse Simpson Index values predicted broader posttransplant TCR diversity. Pathologically expanded recipient clonotypes increased progressively from day 30 to day 180 as diversity fell. No sorting was done, leaving CD4 and CD8 contributions mixed.

TCRdb keeps only in-frame clones here, not all; method: immunoSEQ multiplex PCR. The profile shows approximately 15,000 clones, over 65% of them singletons. The count of this clone is one. What it binds is unknown. This chain connects TRBV4-3 to TRBJ2-6; TRBD1 aligns across 7 bases. The sample consisted of PBMCs, taken 100 days after allogeneic stem cell transplant. This receptor was identified in a male patient between 60 and 69 years old who had an allogeneic stem cell transplant from a related donor, so the T cells may come from the graft donor. Some clones in this sample may be carry-over from other donors' samples. CDR3 in amino acids: CASSATGVDGANVLTF. The CDR3 DNA reads as TGCGCCAGCAGCGCAACAGGGGTGGACGGGGCCAACGTCCTGACTTTC.